This note documents a single TCR beta chain sequence. These data are taken from a study of blood T cell repertoires in COVID-19. Background on the study: The United States, Italy and Spain were the sources of the acute and convalescent COVID-19 samples. T cells, B-cell-depleted T cells, or PBMCs provided the cDNA or gDNA that served as material.

Authors' data handling: Amplification from reference gene primers served as the basis for estimated nucleated cell counts. Assay used: immunoSEQ multiplex PCR; TCRdb lists only in-frame clones, some missing. V, J and clone size are taken as reported in that table, and D and trimming were inferred from the DNA itself. The sample contains around 15,000 clones, 90% to 95% of which appear only once. This receptor was taken from a man in his sixties with active COVID-19. Sequenced material: peripheral blood.

CDR3 coding DNA: TGCGCCAGCAGCCAAGATCCGGGGACAGGCCAAGAGACCCAGTACTTC. Amino acid sequence: CASSQDPGTGQETQYF. The V call is TRBV4-1, the J call TRBJ2-5; 8 bases are shared with TRBD1. The length of the CDR3 is 16 residues. The V gene end was trimmed by 0 bases and the J gene end by 1 base; junction bases not matched to a gene: 4. From germline, CDR1 is MGHRA and CDR2 YSYEKL.